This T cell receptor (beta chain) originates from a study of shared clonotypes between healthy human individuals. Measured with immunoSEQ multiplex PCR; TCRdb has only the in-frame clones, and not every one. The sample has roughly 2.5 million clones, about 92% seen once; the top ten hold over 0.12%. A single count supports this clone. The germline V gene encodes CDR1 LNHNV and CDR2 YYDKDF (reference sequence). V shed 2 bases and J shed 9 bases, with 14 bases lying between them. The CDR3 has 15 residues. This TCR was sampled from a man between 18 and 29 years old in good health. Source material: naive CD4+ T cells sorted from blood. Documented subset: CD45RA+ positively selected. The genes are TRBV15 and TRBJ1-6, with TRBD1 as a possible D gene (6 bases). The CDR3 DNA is TGTGCCACCAGCAGAACACAGGGTACTGGTTCACCCCTCCACTTT. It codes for CATSRTQGTGSPLHF. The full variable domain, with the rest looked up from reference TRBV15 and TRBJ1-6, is DAMVIQNPRYQVTQFGKPVTLSCSQTLNHNVMYWYQQKSSQAPKLLFHYYDKDFNNEADTPDNFQSRRPNTSFCFLDIRSPGLGDTAMYLCATSRTQGTGSPLHFGNGTRLTVT.